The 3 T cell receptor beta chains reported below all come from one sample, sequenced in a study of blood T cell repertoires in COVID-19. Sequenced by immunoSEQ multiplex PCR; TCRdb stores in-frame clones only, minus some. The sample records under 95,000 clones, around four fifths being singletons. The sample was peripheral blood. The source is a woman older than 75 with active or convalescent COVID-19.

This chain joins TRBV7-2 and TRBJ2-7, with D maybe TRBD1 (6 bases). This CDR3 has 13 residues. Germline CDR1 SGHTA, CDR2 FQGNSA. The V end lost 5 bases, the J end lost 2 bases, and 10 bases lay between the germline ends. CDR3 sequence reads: CASSKQGTYEQYF. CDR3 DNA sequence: TGTGCCAGCAGCAAACAGGGAACCTACGAGCAGTACTTC.

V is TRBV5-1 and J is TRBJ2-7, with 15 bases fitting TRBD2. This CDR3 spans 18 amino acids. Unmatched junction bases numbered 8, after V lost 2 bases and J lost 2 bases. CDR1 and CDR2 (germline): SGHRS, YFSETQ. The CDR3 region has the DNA TGCGCCAGCAGCTTATGGGGAGGACTAGCGGGAGGGCCCTACGAGCAGTACTTC. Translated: CASSLWGGLAGGPYEQYF.

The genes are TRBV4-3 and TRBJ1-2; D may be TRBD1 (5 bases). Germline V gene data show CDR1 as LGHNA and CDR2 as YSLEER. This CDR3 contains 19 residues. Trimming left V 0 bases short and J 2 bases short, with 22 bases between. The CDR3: CASSQDLRRRGGFNYGYTF. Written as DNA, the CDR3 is TGCGCCAGCAGCCAAGATCTAAGGAGAAGGGGAGGATTCAACTATGGCTACACCTTC.